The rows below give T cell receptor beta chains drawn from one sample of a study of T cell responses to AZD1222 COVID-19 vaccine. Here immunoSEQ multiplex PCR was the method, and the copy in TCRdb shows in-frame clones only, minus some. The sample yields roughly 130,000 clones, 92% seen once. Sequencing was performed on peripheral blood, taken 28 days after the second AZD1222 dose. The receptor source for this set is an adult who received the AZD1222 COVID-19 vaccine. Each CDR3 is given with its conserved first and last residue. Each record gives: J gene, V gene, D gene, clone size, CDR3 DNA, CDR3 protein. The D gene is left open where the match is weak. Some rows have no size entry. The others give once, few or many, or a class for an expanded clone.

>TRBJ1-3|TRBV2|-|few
TGTGCCAGCAGCGATGAGGGTACTGGAAACACCATATATTTT
CASSDEGTGNTIYF
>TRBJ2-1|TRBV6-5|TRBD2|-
TGTGCCAGCGAGAGAGCGGGGGGATACAATGAGCAGTTCTTC
CASERAGGYNEQFF
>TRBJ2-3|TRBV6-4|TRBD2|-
TGTGCCAGCAGTGACCAAACTAGCGGGGGCCCAGATACGCAGTATTTT
CASSDQTSGGPDTQYF
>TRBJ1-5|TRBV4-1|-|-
TGCGCCAGCAGCCAAGATCCCATGGGGGGGGAACGACAGCCCCAGCATTTT
CASSQDPMGGERQPQHF
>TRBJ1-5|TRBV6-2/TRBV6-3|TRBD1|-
TGTGCCAGCAGTTACTCTGGGTGGACAGGGCGCAGTCAGCCCCAGCATTTT
CASSYSGWTGRSQPQHF
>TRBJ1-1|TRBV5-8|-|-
TGTGCCAGCAACGAACTCGCTGGGCCCACCAAGACTGAAGCTTTCTTT
CASNELAGPTKTEAFF
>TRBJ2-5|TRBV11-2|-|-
TGTGCCAGCAGCTTAGTCGCCAGTTACCAAGAGACCCAGTACTTC
CASSLVASYQETQYF
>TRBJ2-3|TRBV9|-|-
TGTGCCAGCAGCGTAAATAGAGCCGGCGATACGCAGTATTTT
CASSVNRAGDTQYF
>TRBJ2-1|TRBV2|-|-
TGTGCTAGCAAGCAGGGAACCTACAATGAGCAGTTCTTC
CASKQGTYNEQFF
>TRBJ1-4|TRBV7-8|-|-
TGTGCCAGCAGCCTCGCAGGGACTGCGGAAAAACTGTTTTTT
CASSLAGTAEKLFF
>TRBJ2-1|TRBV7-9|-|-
TGTGCCAGCAAAGCCCTACGGGGGTTCTACAATGAGCAGTTCTTC
CASKALRGFYNEQFF
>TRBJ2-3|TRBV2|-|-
TGTGCCAGCTTGCCTGACAGGCTAATCACAGATACGCAGTATTTT
CASLPDRLITDTQYF
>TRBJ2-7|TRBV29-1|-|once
TGCAGCGCCTTTTCTTCTACTGGCTACGAGCAGTACTTC
CSAFSSTGYEQYF
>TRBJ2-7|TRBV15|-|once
TGTGCCACCAGCAGAGACCTTTCTGGCAGTAAGAGCTCCTACGAGCAGTACTTC
CATSRDLSGSKSSYEQYF
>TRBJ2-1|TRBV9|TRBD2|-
TGTGCCAGCAGCACTAGCGGGAGTAATCCTGAGCAGTTCTTC
CASSTSGSNPEQFF
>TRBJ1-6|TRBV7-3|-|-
TGTGCCAGCAGCGAATTCGCGGGGGCTTCACCCCTCCACTTT
CASSEFAGASPLHF
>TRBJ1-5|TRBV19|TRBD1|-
TGTGCCAGTAGTATAATGGGCTCCAGGGGGGGTAATCAGCCCCAGCATTTT
CASSIMGSRGGNQPQHF
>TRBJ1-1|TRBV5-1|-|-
TGCGCCAGCAGCTTGAATGGAGGGGGTGGGACTGAAGCTTTCTTT
CASSLNGGGGTEAFF
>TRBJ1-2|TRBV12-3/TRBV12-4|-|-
TGTGCCAGCGGTACCCAGAAAGACTATGGCTACACCTTC
CASGTQKDYGYTF
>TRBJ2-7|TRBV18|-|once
TGTGCCAGCTCACGGGACGTTGGGGCCTACGAGCAGTACTTC
CASSRDVGAYEQYF
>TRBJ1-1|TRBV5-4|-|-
TGTGCCAGCAGCCGGGGTAGGGAAGTCGCTTTCTTT
CASSRGREVAFF
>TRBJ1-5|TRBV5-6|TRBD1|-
TGTGCCAGCAGCTCACTAACAGGGGGGCAGCCCCAGCATTTT
CASSSLTGGQPQHF
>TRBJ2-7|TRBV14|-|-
TGTGCCAGCAGCCAAGAGAGGAGAGGGGCCGAGCAGTACTTC
CASSQERRGAEQYF
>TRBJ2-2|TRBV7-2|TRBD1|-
TGTGCCAGCAGCTCGGGACAGGGGGCGCCGATTGTCACCGGGGAGCTGTTTTTT
CASSSGQGAPIVTGELFF
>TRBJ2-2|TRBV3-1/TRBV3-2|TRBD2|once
TGTGCCAGCAGCCCCCGGTGGGGAGGGGAGGAGCTGTTTTTT
CASSPRWGGEELFF
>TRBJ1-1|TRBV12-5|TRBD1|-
TGTGCTAGTGGTCCCGGCCAGGGGGGCTTGAGGACTGAAGCTTTCTTT
CASGPGQGGLRTEAFF
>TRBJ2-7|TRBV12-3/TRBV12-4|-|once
TGTGCCAGCACGGCGGAGGGGGTCCACGAGCAGTACTTC
CASTAEGVHEQYF
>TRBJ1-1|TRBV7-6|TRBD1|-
TGTGCCAGCAGCTTAGCGGAGGCCAGGGGGCTTAACACTGAAGCTTTCTTT
CASSLAEARGLNTEAFF
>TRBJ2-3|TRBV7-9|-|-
TGTGCCAGCAGCTTATTTGGGGGGAGCACAGATACGCAGTATTTT
CASSLFGGSTDTQYF
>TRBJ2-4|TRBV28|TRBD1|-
TGTGCCAGCAGTCTTCAGGGGGCTGGCAAAAACATTCAGTACTTC
CASSLQGAGKNIQYF
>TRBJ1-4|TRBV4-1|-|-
TGCGCCAGCAGCCACCCGGTAGCTCGTCGGGGGGAAAAACTGTTTTTT
CASSHPVARRGEKLFF
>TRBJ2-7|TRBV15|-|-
TGTGCCACCACGGACGGAACATCCTACGAGCAGTACTTC
CATTDGTSYEQYF
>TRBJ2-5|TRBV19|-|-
TGTGCCAGCAGCGGTTGGCAGAAAGAGACCCAGTACTTC
CASSGWQKETQYF
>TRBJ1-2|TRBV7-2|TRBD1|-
TGTGCCAGCAGCTTAGAGGGACAGAGCTATGGCTACACCTTC
CASSLEGQSYGYTF
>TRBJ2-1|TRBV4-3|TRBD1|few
TGCGCCAGCAGCCATTACCGGGACAGCTACAATGAGCAGTTCTTC
CASSHYRDSYNEQFF
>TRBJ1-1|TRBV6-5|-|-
TGTGCCAGCAGTTATAAGAACACTGAAGCTTTCTTT
CASSYKNTEAFF
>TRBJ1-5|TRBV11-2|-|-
TGTGCCAGCGCCGCCGCCGGTAGCAATCAGCCCCAGCATTTT
CASAAAGSNQPQHF
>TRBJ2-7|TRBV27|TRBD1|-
TGTGCCAGCAGTTTAAGAGGGACAGGGGGCGAGGGGTCCTACGAGCAGTACTTC
CASSLRGTGGEGSYEQYF
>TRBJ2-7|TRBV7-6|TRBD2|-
TGTGCCAGCCGAGACGCGGGAGACGAGCAGTACTTC
CASRDAGDEQYF
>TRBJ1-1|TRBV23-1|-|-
TGCGCCAGCAGTCAATCCACAGGGAAGAACACTGAAGCTTTCTTT
CASSQSTGKNTEAFF